This entry lists 20 T cell receptor beta chains sequenced from one sample in a study of type 1 regulatory T cells. These receptors lack a known antigen. TCRdb independently ran MiXCR on the reads; one entry per CDR3 protein. This table has 60,000 to 70,000 distinct CDR3 sequences, 50% to 70% appearing once. Sequencing input: cultured T cells, either the whole culture or a sorted T cell fraction (not recorded which). The subset is: Tr1-enriched cell product generated in vitro against host alloantigens. These receptors all stem from a human donor in good health.

Here the CDR3 reads CASRKTALSLGSYNEQFF. The CDR3 DNA is TGTGCCAGCCGAAAGACAGCGTTATCCCTGGGCTCCTACAATGAGCAGTTCTTC. The chain is built from TRBV2 and TRBJ2-1; D is possibly TRBD1 (5 bases). V was cut by 8 bases and J by 0 bases, with 23 bases left in between. CDR3 length: 18 amino acids. Per the germline V gene, CDR1 is SNHLY and CDR2 is FYNNEI. The full variable domain, its missing parts supplied by reference TRBV2 and TRBJ2-1, is EPEVTQTPSHQVTQMGQEVILRCVPISNHLYFYWYRQILGQKVEFLVSFYNNEISEKSEIFDDQFSVERPDGSNFTLKIRSTKLEDSAMYFCASRKTALSLGSYNEQFFGPGTRLTVL.

The chain joins TRBV7-9 to TRBJ2-1; 8 bases map to TRBD2. CDR1 is SEHNR, CDR2 FQNEAQ, per germline (reference sequence). Trimming cost V 3 bases and J 4 bases; bases outside gene matches: 5. CDR3 length equals 15 residues. The DNA of the CDR3 is TGTGCCAGCAGCTTTTCCAGCGGGAGTTACAATGAGCAGTTCTTC. Protein sequence: CASSFSSGSYNEQFF. Variable domain in full (rest from reference TRBV7-9 and TRBJ2-1): DTGVSQNPRHKITKRGQNVTFRCDPISEHNRLYWYRQTLGQGPEFLTYFQNEAQLEKSRLLSDRFSAERPKGSFSTLEIQRTEQGDSAMYLCASSFSSGSYNEQFFGPGTRLTVL.

This clonotype was recorded a few times. The chain combines TRBV10-1 with TRBJ2-7; D unresolved. This CDR3 region has 14 residues. Germline assignment: CDR1 WNHNN and CDR2 SYGVQD (reference sequence). The germline V and J ends were trimmed by 0 bases and 3 bases, with 9 bases remaining between them. The CDR3 sequence is CASSESGINYEQYF. In DNA, the CDR3 is TGCGCCAGCAGTGAGTCGGGGATTAACTACGAGCAGTACTTC.

The chain has TRBV5-4 and TRBJ2-5; D is unclear. V gave up 3 bases and J gave up 3 bases, with 15 bases separating them. Germline-derived CDR1 and CDR2 are SGHNT and YYREEE (reference sequence). CDR3 size: 15 residues. The CDR3 sequence: CASSSTPDQEETQYF. CDR3 coding DNA: TGTGCCAGCAGCTCAACCCCGGACCAAGAAGAGACCCAGTACTTC.

The gene calls are TRBV20-1 and TRBJ2-7; 11 bases line up with TRBD2. The V segment lost 3 bases and the J segment 4 bases; nucleotides outside the gene matches: 14. This CDR3 is 17 amino acids long. Germline assignment: CDR1 DFQATT and CDR2 SNEGSKA (reference sequence). Here the CDR3 DNA reads TGCAGTGCTAGTTTGTTGGCTAGCGGGAGGTTCAGATACGAGCAGTACTTC. It codes for CSASLLASGRFRYEQYF.

This clonotype turned up a few times. The chain couples TRBV9 to TRBJ2-7; D is ambiguous. Germline V CDR1 and CDR2: SGDLS, YYNGEE. The CDR3 spans 11 residues. The V end was cut by 3 bases, the J end by 3 bases, with 4 bases between. As DNA, the CDR3 is TGTGCCAGCAGCGCTTACTACGAGCAGTACTTC. Protein sequence: CASSAYYEQYF.

The V call is TRBV7-2, the J call TRBJ2-1; D is unclear. The V end was cut by 0 bases, the J end by 5 bases, with 20 bases between. The length of the CDR3 is 18 residues. From germline, CDR1 is SGHTA and CDR2 FQGNSA. The CDR3 bases are TGTGCCAGCAGCTTAGCGCTTTCCGGTGCCATGACGGACAATGAGCAGTTCTTC. Protein product: CASSLALSGAMTDNEQFF.

V is TRBV6-4 and J is TRBJ2-1, with D perhaps matching TRBD2 (6 bases). V shed 2 bases and J shed 0 bases, with 20 bases lying between them. The V gene's germline CDR1 is MRHNA and CDR2 SNTAGT. CDR3 length equals 19 residues. The CDR3, as DNA: TGTGCCAGCAGTGACGCGGCGGGACGTACCTACCGCTCCTACAATGAGCAGTTCTTC. Translating gives CASSDAAGRTYRSYNEQFF.

The J gene is TRBJ2-3, the V gene TRBV6-5; no clear D gene. CDR1 and CDR2 from the germline V gene are MNHEY and SVGAGI. Between the trimmed V and J ends, which lost 5 bases and 1 base, there was a span of 7 bases. This CDR3 is built from 13 residues. The CDR3 here is CASSQTRTDTQYF. The CDR3 DNA follows: TGTGCCAGCAGTCAGACTCGCACAGATACGCAGTATTTT.

The chain links TRBV20-1 to TRBJ2-1; no firm D call. This CDR3 has 14 amino acids. Trimming took 0 bases from V and 0 from J, leaving 6 bases between them. CDR1 is DFQATT, CDR2 SNEGSKA, per germline (reference sequence). CDR3 sequence reads: CSAREVSSYNEQFF. CDR3 nucleotide sequence: TGCAGTGCTAGAGAGGTCAGCTCCTACAATGAGCAGTTCTTC.

This clonotype was seen just once. The chain carries TRBV20-1 and TRBJ2-2; TRBD2 matches 7 bases. From germline, CDR1 is DFQATT and CDR2 SNEGSKA (reference sequence). This CDR3 has 14 residues. Trimming removed 7 bases from V and 3 bases from J; junction bases left unmatched: 8. The CDR3 sequence is CSVGGRGYTGELFF. The CDR3 bases are TGCAGTGTTGGCGGGAGAGGGTACACCGGGGAGCTGTTTTTT.

This chain uses TRBV18 with TRBJ2-3; D is unclear. Between the trimmed V and J ends, which lost 2 bases and 2 bases, there was a span of 8 bases. The CDR3 contains 14 residues. From germline, CDR1 is KGHSH and CDR2 LQKENI. CDR3 region: CASSPGGLTDTQYF. DNA of the CDR3: TGTGCCAGCTCACCAGGCGGCCTCACAGATACGCAGTATTTT.

The CDR3 reads CASSLGLAGVNYEQYF. Here the CDR3 DNA reads TGTGCCAGCAGCTTAGGGCTAGCGGGAGTAAATTACGAGCAGTACTTC. V gene TRBV7-8 combines with J gene TRBJ2-7; 10 nucleotides align to TRBD2. The V and J ends lost 1 base and 4 bases, in that order; junction bases with no gene match: 7. This CDR3 contains 16 residues. Germline CDR1 and CDR2: SGHVS and FQNEAQ.

The chain carries TRBV6-1 and TRBJ1-2; D ambiguous. The germline V gene encodes CDR1 MNHNS and CDR2 SASEGT. V was trimmed by 8 bases and J by 2 bases, leaving 12 bases between them. This CDR3 is built from 13 residues. CDR3 DNA: TGTGCCAGCGCGGCAGCGGCCAACTATGGCTACACCTTC. This sequence encodes CASAAAANYGYTF.

The chain recombines TRBV7-2 with TRBJ2-5, with TRBD1 identical over 8 bases. CDR1 and CDR2 (germline): SGHTA, FQGNSA. The CDR3 is made up of 16 amino acids. Losses at the gene ends were 3 bases for V and 5 bases for J; bases not matched to a gene: 11. The CDR3 region is CASSFWQGQGSETQYF. Here the CDR3 DNA reads TGTGCCAGCAGCTTCTGGCAAGGACAGGGTTCGGAGACCCAGTACTTC.

The chain joins TRBV4-2 to TRBJ2-5, with a possible D match to TRBD2 (7 bases). The CDR3 consists of 17 residues. CDR1 is LGHNA, CDR2 YNFKEQ, per germline. Trimming removed 0 bases at V and 2 bases at J, with 16 bases between. The CDR3 spells CASSQDWRRGGQETQYF. The CDR3 nucleotides read TGTGCCAGCAGCCAAGATTGGAGGAGGGGGGGACAAGAGACCCAGTACTTC.

This clonotype was counted a few times. V is TRBV5-1 and J is TRBJ2-3; D unclear. Trimming left V 4 bases short and J 7 bases short, with 10 bases between. The CDR3 extends over 12 amino acids. Germline CDR1 is SGHRS and CDR2 is YFSETQ. CDR3 amino acids: CASSQGIYTQYF. CDR3 bases: TGCGCCAGCAGCCAAGGGATTTATACGCAGTATTTT.

The chain employs TRBV9 and TRBJ2-3; 10 bases map to TRBD2. Germline-derived CDR1 and CDR2 are SGDLS and YYNGEE. The CDR3 sequence is 17 residues long. J was trimmed by 3 bases and V by 4 bases; bases with no gene match: 11. CDR3 sequence (DNA): TGTGCCAGCAGCTCCGAGGCAGGACTAGCGGTAACAGATACGCAGTATTTT. Protein sequence: CASSSEAGLAVTDTQYF.

The V call is TRBV24-1, the J call TRBJ2-1; 7 bases map to TRBD1. Trimming removed 4 bases from V and 7 bases from J; junction bases left unmatched: 9. CDR1 and CDR2 from the germline V gene are KGHDR and SFDVKD. The CDR3 runs to 15 residues. CDR3 residues: CATSDQSTGLNEQFF. CDR3 DNA sequence: TGTGCCACCAGTGACCAATCGACAGGGTTGAATGAGCAGTTCTTC.

The J gene is TRBJ2-3, the V gene TRBV27; 7 bases fit TRBD2. Germline V lookup: CDR1 MNHEY, CDR2 SMNVEV (reference sequence). This CDR3 contains 14 residues. The J segment lost 5 bases and the V segment lost 3 bases, leaving 5 bases of the junction unmatched. Here the CDR3 reads CASSLGRGGDTQYF. CDR3 sequence (DNA): TGTGCCAGCAGTTTGGGGAGGGGAGGAGATACGCAGTATTTT.